The 18 T cell receptor beta chains below were found in one sample sequenced in a study of cytomegalovirus exposure and HLA in healthy donors. PCR was performed using 60 Vbeta and 13 Jbeta primers. Sequenced by immunoSEQ multiplex PCR; TCRdb stores in-frame clones only, minus some. This table has about 190,000 clones, around 86% appearing once. The sample comprised PBMCs. The source of these receptors is a woman aged 18-29 years in good health and CMV-seronegative.

The chain combines TRBV4-2 with TRBJ2-7, with D perhaps TRBD2 (5 bases). Trimming pared 0 bases from V and 5 bases from J, leaving 5 bases between. CDR3 length: 12 residues. Germline CDR1 and CDR2: LGHNA and YNFKEQ. The CDR3 loop is CASSQEGDEQYF. The DNA of the CDR3 is TGTGCCAGCAGCCAAGAGGGAGACGAGCAGTACTTC.

This rearrangement joins TRBV11-2 to TRBJ2-5; D is unresolved. Germline assignment: CDR1 SGHAT and CDR2 FQNNGV. V was pared by 2 bases and J by 3 bases, with 13 bases between. The CDR3 is made up of 15 amino acids. CDR3 nucleotide sequence: TGTGCCAGCAGCTTATCGCTGGAGAACGAAGAGACCCAGTACTTC. Its protein product is CASSLSLENEETQYF.

V usage is TRBV5-6 and J usage is TRBJ2-1, with D perhaps TRBD1 (5 bases). The CDR3 sequence is 15 residues long. Germline V lookup: CDR1 SGHDT, CDR2 YYEEEE. The germline V and J ends were trimmed by 2 bases and 5 bases, with 14 bases remaining between them. The CDR3 DNA follows: TGTGCCAGCAGCTTCCCGGGTCTAGGGGACAATGAGCAGTTCTTC. This encodes CASSFPGLGDNEQFF.

The gene calls are TRBV18 and TRBJ1-5; tentative D call: TRBD1 (6 bases). The CDR3 is 13 residues long. Trimming pared 5 bases from V and 4 bases from J, leaving 9 bases between. Germline CDR1 and CDR2: KGHSH and LQKENI. CDR3 loop: CASSITGNQPQHF. The CDR3 coding sequence is TGTGCCAGCTCAATCACAGGGAATCAGCCCCAGCATTTT.

This clone was seen once. The V and J genes are TRBV4-1 and TRBJ2-2, with D perhaps TRBD2 (6 bases). V dropped 0 bases and J dropped 5 bases, with 10 bases sitting between them. The CDR3 loop spans 15 amino acids. Germline assignment: CDR1 MGHRA and CDR2 YSYEKL. The CDR3 sequence: CASSQEGAGTGELFF. CDR3 coding DNA: TGCGCCAGCAGCCAAGAGGGTGCGGGAACCGGGGAGCTGTTTTTT.

The rearrangement links TRBV5-1 to TRBJ2-2; a weak D match, TRBD1 (6 bases). Trimming took 4 bases from V and 1 from J, leaving 11 bases between them. Germline CDR1 is SGHRS and CDR2 is YFSETQ. The CDR3 runs 15 residues. The DNA for the CDR3 is TGCGCCAGCAGCCTACCGACAGGGAACACCGGGGAGCTGTTTTTT. Its translation is CASSLPTGNTGELFF.

This clone was observed a handful of times. The chain carries TRBV2 and TRBJ1-1; D uncertain. Trimming took off 7 bases at V and 4 bases at J, with 4 bases between the two ends. Germline lookup yields CDR1 SNHLY and CDR2 FYNNEI. The length of the CDR3 is 10 residues. The DNA for the CDR3 is TGTGCCAGCATAGTCACTGAAGCTTTCTTT. It is translated as CASIVTEAFF.

J is TRBJ2-3 and V is TRBV19, with TRBD2 matching 8 bases. The germline CDR1 and CDR2 sequences are LNHDA and SQIVND (reference sequence). The CDR3 extends over 15 amino acids. After removal of 3 bases from V and 6 bases from J, the junction contained 8 bases not matched to a gene. CDR3 in DNA: TGTGCCAGTAGTATGGCGGGAGGCGGCGTGGATACGCAGTATTTT. Amino acids: CASSMAGGGVDTQYF. The whole variable domain, remainder taken from reference TRBV19 and TRBJ2-3, is DGGITQSPKYLFRKEGQNVTLSCEQNLNHDAMYWYRQDPGQGLRLIYYSQIVNDFQKGDIAEGYSVSREKKESFPLTVTSAQKNPTAFYLCASSMAGGGVDTQYFGPGTRLTVL.

The V gene is TRBV7-9, the J gene TRBJ2-5; D is perhaps TRBD1 (7 bases). The CDR3 consists of 16 residues. Germline V CDR1 and CDR2: SEHNR, FQNEAQ (reference sequence). Trimming left V 5 bases short and J 0 bases short, with 16 bases between. The CDR3 region has the DNA TGTGCCAGCAGCGCGGGGACAGCTCCTTACCAAGAGACCCAGTACTTC. As protein: CASSAGTAPYQETQYF.

This chain joins TRBV4-1 and TRBJ1-5; D possibly corresponds to TRBD1 (5 bases). Germline V gene sequence: CDR1 MGHRA, CDR2 YSYEKL. This CDR3 is 16 amino acids long. Trimming left V 0 bases short and J 0 bases short, with 9 bases between. The DNA for the CDR3 is TGCGCCAGCAGCCAAGAAACAGGCTATAGCAATCAGCCCCAGCATTTT. The encoded protein is CASSQETGYSNQPQHF.

This clone has more than one count but fewer than ten. This rearrangement joins TRBV6-1 to TRBJ2-4; 12 bases are a match to TRBD2. The CDR3 consists of 20 residues. CDR1 is MNHNS and CDR2 is SASEGT in the germline V gene. The trim removed 4 bases at V and 0 bases at J, leaving 13 bases unmatched. The CDR3 coding sequence is TGTGCCAGCAGTGGAGACGTGGGACTAGCGGGTAGCCTAGCCAAAAACATTCAGTACTTC. This gives the protein CASSGDVGLAGSLAKNIQYF.

The chain combines TRBV5-1 with TRBJ2-1; the D gene is possibly TRBD1 (6 bases). Trimming took off 0 bases at V and 5 bases at J, with 15 bases between the two ends. Germline loops: CDR1 SGHRS, CDR2 YFSETQ. The CDR3 loop spans 16 amino acids. The CDR3 sequence is CASSLATGGGHNEQFF. CDR3 nucleotide sequence: TGCGCCAGCAGCTTGGCGACAGGTGGGGGCCACAATGAGCAGTTCTTC.

V is TRBV5-1 and J is TRBJ1-3, with TRBD1 matching 7 bases. With 3 bases clipped from V and 3 bases from J, the junction kept 9 bases outside the gene matches. The length of the CDR3 is 16 residues. Germline V CDR1 and CDR2: SGHRS, YFSETQ. The CDR3: CASSSLEGASGNTIYF. CDR3 sequence (DNA): TGCGCCAGCAGCTCCCTCGAGGGGGCAAGTGGAAACACCATATATTTT. The full variable domain, in which reference TRBV5-1 and TRBJ1-3 provide the parts outside the CDR3, is KAGVTQTPRYLIKTRGQQVTLSCSPISGHRSVSWYQQTPGQGLQFLFEYFSETQRNKGNFPGRFSGRQFSNSRSEMNVSTLELGDSALYLCASSSLEGASGNTIYFGEGSWLTVV.

The chain has TRBV9 and TRBJ1-5; TRBD1 aligns across 7 bases. The V gene end was trimmed by 0 bases and the J gene end by 7 bases; junction bases not matched to a gene: 1. Per germline, CDR1 SGDLS and CDR2 YYNGEE. The CDR3 length is 13 residues. The DNA for the CDR3 is TGTGCCAGCAGCGTAGAGGGGGCGCAGCCCCAGCATTTT. Amino acids: CASSVEGAQPQHF. Full variable domain (missing parts from reference TRBV9 and TRBJ1-5): DSGVTQTPKHLITATGQRVTLRCSPRSGDLSVYWYQQSLDQGLQFLIQYYNGEERAKGNILERFSAQQFPDLHSELNLSSLELGDSALYFCASSVEGAQPQHFGDGTRLSIL.

V is TRBV18 and J is TRBJ1-1; D is possibly TRBD1 (5 bases). Germline lookup yields CDR1 KGHSH and CDR2 LQKENI. The CDR3 totals 15 residues. Deletions cut 3 bases from V and 4 bases from J, with 15 bases between. The CDR3 loop reads CASSPKSLQGTEAFF. The CDR3 coding sequence is TGTGCCAGCTCACCCAAGAGTCTTCAGGGCACTGAAGCTTTCTTT.

This chain joins TRBV27 and TRBJ2-7, with TRBD1 as a possible D gene (6 bases). Trimming took 5 bases from V and 4 from J, leaving 9 bases between them. Germline CDR1 is MNHEY and CDR2 is SMNVEV (reference sequence). This CDR3 is built from 12 residues. The chain's CDR3 is CASSPQGYEQYF. CDR3 nucleotide sequence: TGTGCCAGCAGTCCCCAGGGGTACGAGCAGTACTTC.

CDR3 loop: CASSEISTSGFSYEQYF. The CDR3 DNA is TGTGCCAGCAGCGAAATTTCGACTAGCGGGTTTTCCTACGAGCAGTACTTC. The V and J genes are TRBV7-8 and TRBJ2-7; 10 bases map to TRBD2. The junction had 11 bases not matched to a gene; V was cut back by 5 bases and J by 1 base. The CDR3 runs to 17 residues. The germline V gene has CDR1 SGHVS and CDR2 FQNEAQ.

This clone was recorded a few times. The chain combines TRBV19 with TRBJ1-1; 7 bases match TRBD1. Germline assignment: CDR1 LNHDA and CDR2 SQIVND (reference sequence). There are 13 residues in the CDR3. Losses at the gene ends were 3 bases for V and 8 bases for J; bases not matched to a gene: 6. CDR3 bases: TGTGCCAGTAGTATTTCTGGACAGGTCGAAGCTTTCTTT. This sequence encodes CASSISGQVEAFF. The whole variable domain, remainder taken from reference TRBV19 and TRBJ1-1, is DGGITQSPKYLFRKEGQNVTLSCEQNLNHDAMYWYRQDPGQGLRLIYYSQIVNDFQKGDIAEGYSVSREKKESFPLTVTSAQKNPTAFYLCASSISGQVEAFFGQGTRLTVV.